This section outlines one TCR beta chain sequence together with its context. A read error is possible here, since a much larger clone lies one base away. The entry originates in a study of blood T cells in healthy people across ages. This CDR3 contains 15 residues. Germline V CDR1 and CDR2: MNHEY, SVGEGT. A second PCR of roughly 7 to 11 cycles used a sample-barcoded 5' primer and a J-beta primer mix. Using its own MiXCR run on the 5' RACE reads, TCRdb lists one record per CDR3 protein. The table lists more than 800,000 distinct CDR3 sequences, less than 35% of them singletons. This chain joins TRBV6-2 or TRBV6-3 and TRBJ2-1; no clear D gene. Specimen: blood. The origin of this receptor is a woman aged 80 or over in good health. The CDR3 coding sequence is TGTGCCAGCAGTGACTCCGGCGAATCAAGGGCTAAGCAGTTCTTC. This gives the protein CASSDSGESRAKQFF.